The rows below give T cell receptor beta chains drawn from one sample of a study of cytomegalovirus exposure and HLA in healthy donors. Using immunoSEQ multiplex PCR, the repertoire was profiled, and TCRdb retains in-frame clones only, with some absent. The sample features tens of thousands of clones, with approximately 26% in its top ten. The sample comprised PBMCs. These receptors were collected from a man between 40 and 49 years old in good health and CMV-seropositive. CDR3s include the opening cysteine and the closing phenylalanine or tryptophan. A D gene is named only where the DNA matches it firmly.

d_call j_call v_call cdr3_nt cdr3_aa
TRBD2 TRBJ2-2 TRBV4-2 TGTGCCACCCCCCACAACGGCGGGACTAGCGCATCGAACACCGGGGAGCTGTTTTTT CATPHNGGTSASNTGELFF
. TRBJ2-5 TRBV28 TGTGCCAGCAGGTTGGGAGACGGGTGGGAGACCCAGTACTTC CASRLGDGWETQYF
TRBD1 TRBJ2-2 TRBV6-6 TGTGCCAGCAGTTATGGGACAGGGAACGGGGAGCTGTTTTTT CASSYGTGNGELFF
TRBD2 TRBJ2-1 TRBV30 TGTGCCTGGAGTGTAGGGGTGGCTAGCGGGAGCGAGGAGCAGTTCTTC CAWSVGVASGSEEQFF
. TRBJ1-1 TRBV14 TGTGCCAGCAGCCCTTCTCGGAGTGTTACTGAAGCTTTCTTT CASSPSRSVTEAFF
. TRBJ2-2 TRBV27 TGTGCCAGCAGCGGGGGTAGCAAGCGTATAATAACCGGGGAGCTGTTTTTT CASSGGSKRIITGELFF
TRBD2 TRBJ2-3 TRBV4-3 TGCGCCAGCAGCCATGCGGAACTAGCGGACACAGATACGCAGTATTTT CASSHAELADTDTQYF
TRBD1 TRBJ1-1 TRBV7-2 TGTGCCAGCAGCTACCGGGACAGGGGCCTGATGAACACTGAAGCTTTCTTT CASSYRDRGLMNTEAFF
TRBD1 TRBJ2-7 TRBV5-1 TGCGCCAGCGGCCTACAGGGGGCGAACAACGAGCAGTACTTC CASGLQGANNEQYF
. TRBJ2-1 TRBV15 TGTGCCACCAGCGCGAACAGGGAATCTGAGTACAATGAGCAGTTCTTC CATSANRESEYNEQFF
. TRBJ2-7 TRBV7-3 TGTGCCAGCAGTCCAGGATTCCCCTCCTACGAGCAGTACTTC CASSPGFPSYEQYF
. TRBJ2-7 TRBV30 TGTGCCTGGAGTGTACTCGACAGGTCCTACGAGCAGTACTTC CAWSVLDRSYEQYF
TRBD1 TRBJ1-2 TRBV11-2 TGTGCCAGCAGCTTAGGAGGACAGGGGGCGGACTATGGCTACACCTTC CASSLGGQGADYGYTF
TRBD2 TRBJ2-2 TRBV5-1 TGCGCCAGCAGCTTCTCTAGCGGGGGGAACACCGGGGAGCTGTTTTTT CASSFSSGGNTGELFF
. TRBJ2-1 TRBV5-1 TGCGCCAGCAGCCCCTCCACCCCGGGGAGCGATGAGCAGTTCTTC CASSPSTPGSDEQFF
. TRBJ1-5 TRBV6-1 TGTGCCAGCAGTGAGGACGGGATCAATCAGCCCCAGCATTTT CASSEDGINQPQHF
. TRBJ2-7 TRBV7-2 TGTGCCAGCAGCCCCCGGTACGAGCAGTACTTC CASSPRYEQYF
. TRBJ2-6 TRBV7-3 TGTGCCAGCAGCCCAATGCTATCTGGGGCCAACGTCCTGACTTTC CASSPMLSGANVLTF
. TRBJ2-2 TRBV23-1 TGCGCCAGATGGAGCGGGGAGCTGTTTTTT CARWSGELFF
. TRBJ1-1 TRBV23-1 TGCGCCAGCAGGCCCTCCGGGAGGAGGAACACTGAAGCTTTCTTT CASRPSGRRNTEAFF
. TRBJ2-7 TRBV6-6 TGTGCCAGCAGTTACTCAACAGGGTACGAGCAGTACTTC CASSYSTGYEQYF
TRBD1 TRBJ2-1 TRBV15 TGTGCCACCAGCACCCGACAGGGGGCCAATGAGCAGTTCTTC CATSTRQGANEQFF
TRBD1 TRBJ1-6 TRBV30 TGTGCCTGGGGGACAGGGCCCAATTCACCCCTCCACTTT CAWGTGPNSPLHF
. TRBJ2-1 TRBV10-3 TGTGCCATCAGTGAGTCGACGGGGTTCTCCTACAATGAGCAGTTCTTC CAISESTGFSYNEQFF
TRBD2 TRBJ2-7 TRBV9 TGTGCCAGCAGCGTAGCAGCGGGAGGGCTCTACGAGCAGTACTTC CASSVAAGGLYEQYF
. TRBJ2-1 TRBV19 TGTGCCAGTAGTGTACAGGGACATGAGCAGTTCTTC CASSVQGHEQFF
TRBD2 TRBJ2-2 TRBV11-2 TGCGCCAGCAGCCCGCACTTAGCGGGCTCCGGGGAGCTGTTTTTT CASSPHLAGSGELFF
TRBD1 TRBJ2-7 TRBV6-6 TGTGCCAGCAGTCCTAACAGGGGGCAGGCCTACGAGCAGTACTTC CASSPNRGQAYEQYF
. TRBJ1-2 TRBV29-1 TGCAGCGGCGGGACCACCTATGGCTACACCTTC CSGGTTYGYTF
TRBD1 TRBJ1-6 TRBV5-1 TGCGCCAGCAGTACAACAGGGGGTAATTCACCCCTCCACTTT CASSTTGGNSPLHF
. TRBJ2-2 TRBV11-1 TGTGCCAGCAGCTTATTTTCAGGGAACACCGGGGAGCTGTTTTTT CASSLFSGNTGELFF
. TRBJ1-2 TRBV2 TGTGCCAGCAGTGAAGCGAGAGCGGGCGGCTACACCTTC CASSEARAGGYTF
. TRBJ1-2 TRBV29-1 TGCAGCGTTGTCAGCCTAGGCTATGGCTACACCTTC CSVVSLGYGYTF
TRBD1 TRBJ1-6 TRBV9 TGTGCCAGCAGCCTAGAACAGGGGGCGTATTCACCCCTCCACTTT CASSLEQGAYSPLHF
. TRBJ1-2 TRBV19 TGTGCCAGTGCACGGGGGGACTATGGCTACACCTTC CASARGDYGYTF
TRBD2 TRBJ2-7 TRBV6-1 TGTGCCAGCCTACGGACTAGCGCTATCTACGAGCAGTACTTC CASLRTSAIYEQYF
. TRBJ1-2 TRBV18 TGTGCCAGCTCACCATTTAACAGGGAAGTTAACTATGGCTACACCTTC CASSPFNREVNYGYTF
TRBD1 TRBJ2-7 TRBV16 TGTGCCAGCAGCCAGAAGGGGGCAGTCTACGAGCAGTACTTC CASSQKGAVYEQYF
. TRBJ2-5 TRBV5-1 TGCGCCAGCAGCGTTGCGCAGGGGGAGACCCAGTACTTC CASSVAQGETQYF
TRBD2 TRBJ2-1 TRBV27 TGTGCCAGCAGTGAAGGCGGGACTAGCCACAATGAGCAGTTCTTC CASSEGGTSHNEQFF
. TRBJ2-7 TRBV14 TGTGCCAGCAGCCAATTGGACTTCCCGTACGAGCAGTACTTC CASSQLDFPYEQYF
. TRBJ2-1 TRBV13 TGTGCCAGCAGCACCGGGAGAAGATGGGACAATGAGCAGTTCTTC CASSTGRRWDNEQFF